The sequence of this TCR beta chain was determined in a study of cytomegalovirus exposure and HLA in healthy donors. The study ran its PCR with 60 Vbeta and 13 Jbeta primers. Profiled with immunoSEQ multiplex PCR; TCRdb holds only in-frame clones, not every one. The sample lists 50,000 to 65,000 clones, approximately 70% seen once, with about 20% in the top ten. Germline CDR1 LNHNV, CDR2 YYDKDF (reference sequence). The trim removed 4 bases at V and 8 bases at J, leaving 9 bases unmatched. The CDR3 spans 15 residues. On this clone itself: What it binds is not known.

Notes on the study in general: As was reported, the classifier diagnosed cytomegalovirus status with high specificity and sensitivity. Follow-up analysis seemed to connect common viral pathogens with several of the most significant clusters identified. In a later analysis, donors in an Asian-associated ancestry cluster reportedly had fewer N-insertions in productive TCRs than the cohort mean. Clonal expansion was found to be greater in HLA-associated TCR beta chains than in equally common others in a later analysis.

The rearrangement joins TRBV15 to TRBJ1-4; TRBD1 aligns across 8 bases. The material sequenced was PBMCs. This clonotype was obtained from a woman aged 45-59 years in good health and CMV-seropositive. The CDR3 sequence: CATSTDRDRREKLFF. The CDR3, as DNA: TGTGCCACCAGCACGGACCGGGACAGGCGGGAAAAACTGTTTTTT.